The 4 T cell receptor beta chains listed next were all sequenced from one sample in a study of cytomegalovirus exposure and HLA in healthy donors. Primers included in the PCR were 60 Vbeta and 13 Jbeta primers. Profiling relied on immunoSEQ multiplex PCR, and the TCRdb table lists in-frame clones only, not all of them. The sample includes 150,000 to 200,000 clones, roughly 81% of them seen just once. Sequencing was carried out using PBMCs. The receptors here all came from a man aged 25-40 years in good health and CMV-seropositive.

This chain links TRBV5-6 with TRBJ1-4; D is possibly TRBD1 (5 bases). Trimming shortened V by 0 bases and J by 8 bases, and 11 bases separated the two germline ends. The CDR3 is 14 amino acids. The germline CDR1 and CDR2 sequences are SGHDT and YYEEEE. The DNA of the CDR3 is TGTGCCAGCAGCTTGGGGGGCCTGGGGGAAAAACTGTTTTTT. Protein product: CASSLGGLGEKLFF.

The V gene is TRBV7-9, the J gene TRBJ2-1; possible D gene TRBD1, 5 bases. The germline CDR1 and CDR2 sequences are SEHNR and FQNEAQ (reference sequence). CDR3 length equals 16 residues. Trimming left V 5 bases short and J 2 bases short, with 16 bases between. The chain's CDR3 is CASSPLISDTYNEQFF. CDR3 sequence (DNA): TGTGCCAGCAGCCCACTAATATCGGACACCTACAATGAGCAGTTCTTC.

The rearrangement joins TRBV19 to TRBJ1-5; 12 bases fit TRBD1. The germline CDR1 and CDR2 sequences are LNHDA and SQIVND (reference sequence). V dropped 10 bases and J dropped 5; count of bases not matched to a gene: 15. The CDR3 consists of 17 residues. The CDR3 nucleotides read TGTGCCACAAATAACCCCGGGACAGGGGGCGTCGATCAGCCCCAGCATTTT. The encoded protein is CATNNPGTGGVDQPQHF.

The rearrangement links TRBV6-5 to TRBJ1-2, with no clear D. V was cut by 4 bases and J by 2 bases, with 11 bases left in between. CDR3 length equals 14 residues. Germline V gene sequence: CDR1 MNHEY, CDR2 SVGAGI. In nucleotides, the CDR3 is TGTGCCAGCAGTTCAGGTGGGCTCAACTATGGCTACACCTTC. It codes for CASSSGGLNYGYTF.